This entry is about one T cell receptor (beta chain). This CDR3 region has 19 residues. Germline CDR1 is SGHRS and CDR2 is YFSETQ. V shed 1 base and J 0 bases; nucleotides not matched to a gene: 15. Profiled with immunoSEQ multiplex PCR; TCRdb holds only in-frame clones, not every one. The table includes fewer than 65,000 clones, 92% detected once. These data belong to a study of T cell changes during pregnancy in multiple sclerosis. The specimen was CD4+ T cells from peripheral blood mononuclear cells, collected after pregnancy. The chain has TRBV5-1 and TRBJ2-7; 8 nucleotides line up with TRBD1. The TCR originated in a female donor with multiple sclerosis, enrolled in a pregnancy study. The CDR3 DNA reads as TGCGCCAGCAGCTTGTCCCCCCGCCTAAGGACAGGGAACTCCTACGAGCAGTACTTC. This sequence encodes CASSLSPRLRTGNSYEQYF.